This T cell receptor beta chain was obtained from a study of T cells in Graves' hyperthyroidism and ophthalmopathy. Points from the study as a whole: Appearing also in blood were most of the thyroid clonotypes expanded above 0.001. It was a median roughly 6.5 months before onset that the model predicted ophthalmopathy.

As regards this clonotype: Its antigen is not known.

It was RNA transcripts that yielded the amplified TCR beta CDR3 regions. First-round RT-PCR targeting the TCR CDR3 was performed with the HTBI primer set. TCRdb reprocessed the multiplex PCR reads via MiXCR and lists one record per CDR3 protein. The sample gives a few hundred thousand distinct CDR3 sequences, around 16% of which show up once; roughly 3.3% is in the top ten. Material for sequencing was blood. This receptor was taken from a woman in her thirties or forties with Graves' ophthalmopathy.

CDR3 DNA sequence: TGCGCCAGCAGCGCTTCAGGGGGCGCTGGGGCCAACGTCCTGACTTTC. This sequence encodes CASSASGGAGANVLTF. The chain joins TRBV5-1 to TRBJ2-6, with 8 bases matching TRBD1. The length of the CDR3 is 16 residues. V lost 4 bases, J lost 2 bases, and 5 bases stayed unmatched. Germline values: CDR1 SGHRS, CDR2 YFSETQ. Supplemented by reference TRBV5-1 and TRBJ2-6, the full variable domain reads KAGVTQTPRYLIKTRGQQVTLSCSPISGHRSVSWYQQTPGQGLQFLFEYFSETQRNKGNFPGRFSGRQFSNSRSEMNVSTLELGDSALYLCASSASGGAGANVLTFGAGSRLTVL.